This record concerns one T cell receptor (beta chain) sequence. These data are taken from a study of T cell changes during pregnancy in multiple sclerosis. V was pared by 6 bases and J by 8 bases, with 20 bases between. Per germline, CDR1 SNHLY and CDR2 FYNNEI. The CDR3 is 15 residues long. Clones were read by immunoSEQ multiplex PCR, and TCRdb kept only the in-frame ones, dropping some. The data show some 90,000 clones, 91% seen once. The chain is built from TRBV2 and TRBJ2-1, with D perhaps matching TRBD2 (5 bases). The sequences come from peripheral blood, collected after pregnancy. The TCR comes from a female donor in good health, enrolled as a control in a pregnancy study. Here the CDR3 reads CASSLGWTPYDEQFF. CDR3 nucleotide sequence: TGTGCCAGCAGCCTGGGGTGGACTCCATACGATGAGCAGTTCTTC.